Detailed here is one T cell receptor beta chain. The CDR3 covers 13 residues. Germline lookup yields CDR1 SEHNR and CDR2 FQNEAQ (reference sequence). V lost 5 bases to trimming and J lost 9 bases; unmatched junction nucleotides: 4. These data originate in a study of T cell changes during pregnancy in multiple sclerosis. The method was immunoSEQ multiplex PCR; TCRdb's version includes in-frame clones alone and lacks a portion of them. The sample holds about 13,000 clones, 85% to 90% seen once. The chain uses TRBV7-9 and TRBJ2-2; TRBD1 agrees at 9 bases. This TCR came from a female donor with multiple sclerosis, enrolled in a pregnancy study. This sample comprised CD8+ T cells from peripheral blood mononuclear cells, obtained in the first trimester of pregnancy. In DNA, the CDR3 is TGTGCCAGCAGCCAACAGGGGGCACGGGAGCTGTTTTTT. Protein sequence: CASSQQGARELFF.